Each of the 27 T cell receptor beta chains below was sequenced from the same sample in a study of cytomegalovirus exposure and HLA in healthy donors (dated by TCRdb to about 2017). To prepare the library, the immunoSEQ multiplex PCR assay was applied. A mixture of 60 forward primers for TCR Vbeta segments and 13 reverse primers for TCR Jbeta segments was used in the multiplex PCR. TCRdb carries this immuneACCESS record with in-frame sequences only. Its versions omit some clonotypes, under half of them owing to an unresolved V gene in the studies checked, with the rest unexplained. Per the sample table, the count is tens of thousands of clones. 6% to 6.5% of the sample is in the top ten clones. Specimen: PBMCs. Receptors were obtained from a man aged 25 to 40 in good health and CMV-seronegative.

The chain combines TRBV5-4 with TRBJ2-1, with 8 bases matching TRBD1. Germline values: CDR1 SGHNT, CDR2 YYREEE (reference sequence). This CDR3 is 14 amino acids long. The J segment lost 6 bases and the V segment lost 4 bases, leaving 6 bases of the junction unmatched. Here the CDR3 reads CASSPETGVNEQFF. The CDR3 DNA sequence: TGTGCCAGCAGCCCGGAGACAGGGGTCAATGAGCAGTTCTTC. The full variable domain, its missing parts supplied by reference TRBV5-4 and TRBJ2-1, is ETGVTQSPTHLIKTRGQQVTLRCSSQSGHNTVSWYQQALGQGPQFIFQYYREEENGRGNFPPRFSGLQFPNYSSELNVNALELDDSALYLCASSPETGVNEQFFGPGTRLTVL.

CDR3 DNA sequence: TGTGCCAGCAGTTACTATAGTCCTACTAATTCACCCCTCCACTTT. It translates to CASSYYSPTNSPLHF. The V and J genes are TRBV6-5 and TRBJ1-6, with D unresolved. V was clipped by 1 base and J by 6 bases, with 10 bases between them. This CDR3 spans 15 amino acids. CDR1 is MNHEY and CDR2 is SVGAGI in the germline V gene.

The genes are TRBV7-2 and TRBJ1-3; no clear D. The germline gives CDR1 SGHTA, CDR2 FQGNSA. The CDR3 extends over 15 amino acids. Trimming stripped 0 bases from V and 2 bases from J, with 8 bases between. The CDR3 reads CASSLAAGPGNTIYF. CDR3 bases: TGTGCCAGCAGCTTAGCAGCGGGTCCTGGAAACACCATATATTTT.

V and J are TRBV6-6 and TRBJ1-6; D is perhaps TRBD1 (6 bases). Trimming left V 2 bases short and J 7 bases short, with 12 bases between. This CDR3 has 15 amino acids. Germline V gene lookup returns CDR1 MNHNY and CDR2 SVGAGI (reference sequence). The CDR3 nucleotides read TGTGCCAGCAGTTACGAGGGAGGGGGGAATTCACCCCTCCACTTT. Its protein product is CASSYEGGGNSPLHF.

The V call is TRBV4-1, the J call TRBJ1-2; D perhaps matches TRBD1 (6 bases). The germline V and J ends were trimmed by 3 bases and 11 bases, with 22 bases remaining between them. The CDR3 covers 15 residues. From germline, CDR1 is MGHRA and CDR2 YSYEKL. CDR3 DNA: TGCGCCAGCAGCCAGAGTGGGGCAGGGGTTCGCGTTTACACCTTC. Translated, it gives CASSQSGAGVRVYTF.

As DNA, the CDR3 is TGCGCCAGCAGCTCTGTACCGGGGGGGCCGGGAGATACGCAGTATTTT. It specifies CASSSVPGGPGDTQYF. The chain links TRBV5-1 to TRBJ2-3; 8 nucleotides align to TRBD2. After removal of 3 bases from V and 5 bases from J, the junction contained 11 bases not matched to a gene. CDR1 is SGHRS and CDR2 is YFSETQ in the germline V gene. The CDR3 covers 16 residues. The full variable domain, completed using reference TRBV5-1 and TRBJ2-3, is KAGVTQTPRYLIKTRGQQVTLSCSPISGHRSVSWYQQTPGQGLQFLFEYFSETQRNKGNFPGRFSGRQFSNSRSEMNVSTLELGDSALYLCASSSVPGGPGDTQYFGPGTRLTVL.

The chain has TRBV5-1 and TRBJ2-1, with 10 bases fitting TRBD2. The CDR3 spans 16 residues. Germline trimming cut 0 bases from V and 9 bases from J; bases unmatched to any gene: 9. CDR1 is SGHRS, CDR2 YFSETQ, per germline. The CDR3, as DNA: TGCGCCAGCAGCTTGGCAGGGCTAGCGGGAGTCACTGAGCAGTTCTTC. It translates to CASSLAGLAGVTEQFF.

This rearrangement joins TRBV6-1 to TRBJ2-7; the match to TRBD2 covers 7 bases. The germline gives CDR1 MNHNS, CDR2 SASEGT. Trimming removed 2 bases from V and 2 bases from J; junction bases left unmatched: 3. This CDR3 spans 14 amino acids. This CDR3 reads CASSESGEPYEQYF. CDR3 in DNA: TGTGCCAGCAGTGAAAGCGGGGAACCCTACGAGCAGTACTTC.

This chain connects TRBV19 to TRBJ1-5, with 8 bases lining up with TRBD1. Germline V gene data show CDR1 as LNHDA and CDR2 as SQIVND (reference sequence). The CDR3 covers 16 residues. V was pared by 3 bases and J by 5 bases, with 9 bases of the junction left unmatched. The CDR3 coding sequence is TGTGCCAGTAGTATCTTCTTCAGGGGGCGCGATCAGCCCCAGCATTTT. It codes for CASSIFFRGRDQPQHF.

The chain recombines TRBV2 with TRBJ2-1; TRBD2 aligns across 7 bases. The germline V gene encodes CDR1 SNHLY and CDR2 FYNNEI. This CDR3 region has 17 residues. Trimming cost V 1 base and J 1 base; bases outside gene matches: 7. DNA for the CDR3: TGTGCCAGCAGTGAAGACGGGCCTAGCGGATCCTACAATGAGCAGTTCTTC. Protein product: CASSEDGPSGSYNEQFF.

The chain combines TRBV7-9 with TRBJ2-7; 8 bases match TRBD1. From germline, CDR1 is SEHNR and CDR2 FQNEAQ (reference sequence). V was pared by 4 bases and J by 7 bases, with 6 bases of the junction left unmatched. The CDR3 is 13 amino acids. DNA for the CDR3: TGTGCCAGCAGCTCCCGGACAGGGAAAGAGCAGTACTTC. Amino acid sequence: CASSSRTGKEQYF.

CDR3 nucleotide sequence: TGTGCCAGCAGTTACAACGCGGGAAGCTACGAGCAGTACTTC. It is translated as CASSYNAGSYEQYF. J is TRBJ2-7 and V is TRBV6-6, with D perhaps TRBD2 (6 bases). CDR3 size: 14 residues. Deletions cut 2 bases from V and 3 bases from J, with 11 bases between. Per the germline V gene, CDR1 is MNHNY and CDR2 is SVGAGI (reference sequence).

The CDR3 sequence is CASSQGSGTGRYEQYF. The DNA of the CDR3 is TGCGCCAGCAGCCAAGGGTCCGGGACAGGGAGATACGAGCAGTACTTC. The chain combines TRBV4-1 with TRBJ2-7, with 9 nucleotides matching TRBD1. V was clipped by 1 base and J by 4 bases; unmatched bases: 8. The germline CDR1 and CDR2 sequences are MGHRA and YSYEKL. The CDR3 extends over 16 amino acids.

This chain uses TRBV11-2 with TRBJ2-7; D unclear. The CDR3 is made up of 14 amino acids. Trimming took 0 bases from V and 6 from J, leaving 12 bases between them. Per germline, CDR1 SGHAT and CDR2 FQNNGV. Written as DNA, the CDR3 is TGTGCCAGCAGCTTAGAACGCCTGGCAGGCGAGCAGTACTTC. Translated, it gives CASSLERLAGEQYF.

The chain employs TRBV29-1 and TRBJ1-2; TRBD1 might be the D (6 bases). The CDR3 totals 11 residues. From germline, CDR1 is SQVTM and CDR2 ANQGSEA. The CDR3 is CTSRQVDGYTF. CDR3 coding DNA: TGCACCTCCCGACAGGTGGATGGCTACACCTTC.

The chain carries TRBV6-5 and TRBJ2-7; 11 bases match TRBD1. The V and J ends lost 6 bases and 2 bases, in that order; junction bases with no gene match: 3. The germline V gene encodes CDR1 MNHEY and CDR2 SVGAGI. The CDR3 loop spans 14 amino acids. The CDR3: CASRPGQGAYEQYF. CDR3 sequence (DNA): TGTGCCAGCAGGCCGGGACAGGGGGCCTACGAGCAGTACTTC.

The gene calls are TRBV18 and TRBJ2-7; the match to TRBD1 covers 10 bases. Germline V gene sequence: CDR1 KGHSH, CDR2 LQKENI. The V and J ends lost 3 bases and 5 bases, in that order; junction bases with no gene match: 7. The CDR3 loop spans 15 amino acids. This chain's CDR3 is CASSPLGQGLDEQYF. For the CDR3, the DNA is TGTGCCAGCTCACCCCTGGGACAGGGGCTCGACGAGCAGTACTTC. Together with reference TRBV18 and TRBJ2-7, the CDR3 gives the full variable domain: NAGVMQNPRHLVRRRGQEARLRCSPMKGHSHVYWYRQLPEEGLKFMVYLQKENIIDESGMPKERFSAEFPKEGPSILRIQQVVRGDSAAYFCASSPLGQGLDEQYFGPGTRLTVT.

The rearrangement joins TRBV4-3 to TRBJ2-6; TRBD1 might be the D (6 bases). The CDR3 runs to 17 residues. The germline V and J ends were trimmed by 0 bases and 0 bases, with 9 bases remaining between them. Germline CDR1 and CDR2: LGHNA and YSLEER. The DNA for the CDR3 is TGCGCCAGCAGCCAAGATGACAGGACCTCTGGGGCCAACGTCCTGACTTTC. Amino acids: CASSQDDRTSGANVLTF.

Of note for this clone: One end of the junction fails to match germline, which may point to a read error. The rearrangement uses TRBV7-7 and TRBJ2-1; possible D gene TRBD2, 6 bases. This CDR3 is 16 amino acids long. Germline values: CDR1 SSHAT, CDR2 FNYEAQ (reference sequence). The CDR3 here is CASSLLTGVGSNEQFF. As DNA, the CDR3 is TGTGCTAGCAGCTTACTTACGGGGGTAGGCTCCAATGAGCAGTTCTTC. Complete variable domain (other parts from reference TRBV7-7 and TRBJ2-1): GAGVSQSPRYKVTKRGQDVTLRCDPISSHATLYWYQQALGQGPEFLTYFNYEAQPDKSGLPSDRFSAERPEGSISTLTIQRTEQRDSAMYRCASSLLTGVGSNEQFFGPGTRLTVL.

This chain uses TRBV7-9 with TRBJ1-4, with 7 positions matching TRBD1. Germline CDR1 SEHNR, CDR2 FQNEAQ (reference sequence). The CDR3 totals 15 residues. Unmatched junction bases numbered 3, after V lost 5 bases and J lost 0 bases. This CDR3 is CASSPTGATNEKLFF. The CDR3 nucleotides read TGTGCCAGCAGCCCAACAGGGGCAACTAATGAAAAACTGTTTTTT.

To note about this clone: The junction and the germline gene differ at one end; a read error may be behind it. The chain links TRBV12-5 to TRBJ2-5; TRBD1 matches 7 bases. The CDR3 totals 12 residues. Germline V gene sequence: CDR1 LGHNT, CDR2 FRNRAP. In DNA, the CDR3 is TGTGCTAGTGGTACCTCCCCGGACAGGATCCACTTC. This encodes CASGTSPDRIHF.

The chain recombines TRBV27 with TRBJ1-6, with D maybe TRBD1 (5 bases). The germline V and J ends were trimmed by 5 bases and 13 bases, with 15 bases remaining between them. Germline values: CDR1 MNHEY, CDR2 SMNVEV (reference sequence). The CDR3 length is 13 residues. The CDR3 loop reads CASSPGLAGPLHF. The CDR3 region has the DNA TGTGCCAGCAGTCCGGGACTGGCGGGCCCCCTCCACTTT.

This chain joins TRBV5-4 and TRBJ2-3; 10 positions agree with TRBD2. Looked up from germline, CDR1 is SGHNT and CDR2 is YYREEE (reference sequence). The V segment lost 5 bases and the J segment 6 bases; nucleotides outside the gene matches: 6. The CDR3 totals 14 residues. Written as DNA, the CDR3 is TGTGCCAGCAGACCGGGACTAGCGTCCGATACGCAGTATTTT. It yields the protein CASRPGLASDTQYF. The full variable domain, completed using reference TRBV5-4 and TRBJ2-3, is ETGVTQSPTHLIKTRGQQVTLRCSSQSGHNTVSWYQQALGQGPQFIFQYYREEENGRGNFPPRFSGLQFPNYSSELNVNALELDDSALYLCASRPGLASDTQYFGPGTRLTVL.

The chain joins TRBV5-6 to TRBJ2-3; the match to TRBD2 covers 11 bases. The CDR3 runs to 17 residues. V lost 4 bases to trimming and J lost 2 bases; unmatched junction nucleotides: 9. The germline V gene has CDR1 SGHDT and CDR2 YYEEEE. The CDR3 bases are TGTGCCAGCAGCCCTTCCCGACTAGCGGGGCTCACAGATACGCAGTATTTT. Protein sequence: CASSPSRLAGLTDTQYF.

V usage is TRBV19 and J usage is TRBJ1-3; D not certain. V lost 4 bases, J lost 4 bases, and 11 bases lay in between. The CDR3 runs to 14 residues. Looked up from germline, CDR1 is LNHDA and CDR2 is SQIVND (reference sequence). The CDR3 nucleotides read TGTGCCAGTAGTACGACAATCTCGGGAAACACCATATATTTT. Translating it yields CASSTTISGNTIYF. The variable domain in full, with the rest retrieved from reference TRBV19 and TRBJ1-3, is DGGITQSPKYLFRKEGQNVTLSCEQNLNHDAMYWYRQDPGQGLRLIYYSQIVNDFQKGDIAEGYSVSREKKESFPLTVTSAQKNPTAFYLCASSTTISGNTIYFGEGSWLTVV.

The J gene is TRBJ2-7, the V gene TRBV5-1, with 9 nucleotides matching TRBD2. V lost 6 bases and J lost 3; bases outside the gene matches: 16. The CDR3 runs 17 residues. Per germline, CDR1 SGHRS and CDR2 YFSETQ. The CDR3 DNA follows: TGCGCCAGCACCCGGAACCAAATAGCGGGAGTCGACTACGAGCAGTACTTC. Protein sequence: CASTRNQIAGVDYEQYF.

The chain uses TRBV7-3 and TRBJ1-1; a possible D gene is TRBD1 (6 bases). Trimming stripped 5 bases from V and 2 bases from J, with 12 bases between. This CDR3 has 14 residues. From germline, CDR1 is SGHTA and CDR2 FQGTGA. The CDR3 bases are TGTGCCAGCAGCCCGGGACACCAAAACACTGAAGCTTTCTTT. It translates to CASSPGHQNTEAFF.